Following are 31 T cell receptor beta chains from one sample sequenced in a study of CD8+ T cells in alopecia areata. RNA extraction was followed by reverse transcription into cDNA, which acted as the sequencing template. Only in-frame clones appear in the TCRdb table, and some are missing; sequencing was by immunoSEQ multiplex PCR. The profile shows 120,000 or so clones, about two fifths of them singletons. Sequencing used CD4+ T cells sorted from blood. These TCRs come from a human donor with alopecia areata.

In its sample, this clone was seen a few times. The CDR3, as DNA: TGTGCCAGCAGCTCGACCCAGTATGGCTACACCTTC. Protein sequence: CASSSTQYGYTF. The chain is built from TRBV7-9 and TRBJ1-2, with no clear D. The germline V gene encodes CDR1 SEHNR and CDR2 FQNEAQ (reference sequence). V was clipped by 4 bases and J by 5 bases, with 8 bases between them. This CDR3 comprises 12 residues.

This clone was observed a handful of times. V gene TRBV29-1 combines with J gene TRBJ1-5; D unresolved. V lost 4 bases and J lost 0, with 7 bases in between. From germline, CDR1 is SQVTM and CDR2 ANQGSEA. This CDR3 is built from 13 residues. CDR3 protein: CSVGAGSNQPQHF. CDR3 bases: TGCAGCGTTGGGGCAGGTAGCAATCAGCCCCAGCATTTT. The full variable domain, with the rest looked up from reference TRBV29-1 and TRBJ1-5, is SAVISQKPSRDICQRGTSLTIQCQVDSQVTMMFWYRQQPGQSLTLIATANQGSEATYESGFVIDKFPISRPNLTFSTLTVSNMSPEDSSIYLCSVGAGSNQPQHFGDGTRLSIL.

This clone was seen only a few times. The chain is built from TRBV28 and TRBJ1-4; D is uncertain. The V gene lost 6 bases and the J gene lost 8 bases, with 16 bases spanning the gap. Germline loops: CDR1 MDHEN, CDR2 SYDVKM. The CDR3 runs 14 residues. CDR3: CASSRGWVREKLFF. In DNA form, the CDR3 reads TGTGCCAGCAGCCGCGGGTGGGTACGCGAAAAACTGTTTTTT.

This clone was seen a few times. The V call is TRBV10-3, the J call TRBJ2-4, with a tentative D call TRBD2 (5 bases). V was cut by 2 bases and J by 0 bases, with 8 bases left in between. Germline V gene data show CDR1 as ENHRY and CDR2 as SYGVKD. This CDR3 is 15 amino acids long. DNA of the CDR3: TGTGCCATCAGTGAGGAGGGCACAGCCAAAAACATTCAGTACTTC. It is translated as CAISEEGTAKNIQYF.

V and J are TRBV6-5 and TRBJ2-3; unclear D gene. The germline V gene has CDR1 MNHEY and CDR2 SVGAGI. This CDR3 is built from 13 residues. V lost 8 bases and J 6 bases, leaving 15 bases between the germline ends. This CDR3 reads CASHRTGSDTQYF. In DNA form, the CDR3 reads TGTGCCAGCCATAGAACGGGTTCGGATACGCAGTATTTT.

This clone was counted a few times. CDR3 in amino acids: CASSLGGGTGLRPQHF. The CDR3 DNA reads TGTGCCAGCAGCTTAGGAGGGGGGACAGGGCTTAGGCCCCAGCATTTT. J is TRBJ1-5 and V is TRBV7-2, with 9 bases that match TRBD1. V lost 1 base, J lost 9 bases, and 10 bases stayed unmatched. In germline, CDR1 is SGHTA, CDR2 FQGNSA. The CDR3 sequence is 16 residues long.

This clone was seen only a few times. The CDR3 region is CASSPGRVRQFF. The CDR3 DNA follows: TGTGCCAGCTCACCAGGCAGGGTAAGGCAGTTCTTC. The chain uses TRBV18 and TRBJ2-1; possibly TRBD1 for D (5 bases). There are 12 residues in the CDR3. The V end lost 2 bases, the J end lost 12 bases, and 11 bases lay between the germline ends. Germline values: CDR1 KGHSH, CDR2 LQKENI.

Concerning this clone: In the same sample, other DNA sequences code for this CDR3. The V gene is TRBV2, the J gene TRBJ2-7; possibly TRBD1 for D (6 bases). From germline, CDR1 is SNHLY and CDR2 FYNNEI. CDR3 length: 12 residues. V shed 11 bases and J shed 2 bases, with 13 bases lying between them. CDR3 amino acids: CASSRDTYEQYF. The CDR3 bases are TGTGCCTCCTCCCGGGACACCTACGAGCAGTACTTC. Complete variable domain (other parts from reference TRBV2 and TRBJ2-7): EPEVTQTPSHQVTQMGQEVILRCVPISNHLYFYWYRQILGQKVEFLVSFYNNEISEKSEIFDDQFSVERPDGSNFTLKIRSTKLEDSAMYFCASSRDTYEQYFGPGTRLTVT.

The chain uses TRBV7-9 and TRBJ2-1, with 7 nucleotides matching TRBD2. The length of the CDR3 is 16 residues. J gave up 4 bases and V 5 bases, and 11 bases lay outside the gene matches. Germline CDR1 and CDR2: SEHNR and FQNEAQ (reference sequence). The CDR3, as DNA: TGTGCCAGCAGCCCTTACGCGGGAGTGTGGTACAATGAGCAGTTCTTC. Translated: CASSPYAGVWYNEQFF.

This chain connects TRBV18 to TRBJ2-7, with D unresolved. V shed 0 bases and J shed 3 bases, with 3 bases lying between them. CDR1 and CDR2 from the germline V gene are KGHSH and LQKENI. CDR3 length equals 12 residues. The CDR3, as DNA: TGTGCCAGCTCACCACCCTTCTACGAGCAGTACTTC. Its translation: CASSPPFYEQYF.

V usage is TRBV9 and J usage is TRBJ2-4; 8 nucleotides line up with TRBD2. CDR1 and CDR2 from the germline V gene are SGDLS and YYNGEE. The CDR3 runs to 15 residues. Trimming took 3 bases from V and 6 from J; bases not matched to a gene: 8. The CDR3 region has the DNA TGTGCCAGCAGCGCCCCCCAGCGGGGGATAAACATTCAGTACTTC. Protein: CASSAPQRGINIQYF.

This clone appeared a few times. DNA of the CDR3: TGTGCCAGCAGTGTCCATCGGGGGCCCAACTACGAGCAGTACTTC. Residues: CASSVHRGPNYEQYF. V is TRBV2 and J is TRBJ2-7; perhaps D is TRBD1 or TRBD2 (6 bases each). The CDR3 is made up of 15 amino acids. The germline V gene encodes CDR1 SNHLY and CDR2 FYNNEI. Trimming left V 4 bases short and J 3 bases short, with 16 bases between.

The table lists this clone with a few counts. The CDR3 nucleotides are TGTGCCAGCAGCTTTGTGTCTGGCCGATCGTATGAGCAGTTCTTC. It specifies CASSFVSGRSYEQFF. The chain uses TRBV7-2 and TRBJ2-1; D gene uncertain. V gave up 3 bases and J gave up 8 bases, with 17 bases separating them. Germline V CDR1 and CDR2: SGHTA, FQGNSA. The CDR3 covers 15 residues.

This chain connects TRBV5-4 to TRBJ1-1; D not certain. CDR1 and CDR2 (germline): SGHNT, YYREEE (reference sequence). The CDR3 contains 13 residues. Trimming removed 2 bases from V and 9 bases from J, with 14 bases in between. The CDR3 DNA follows: TGTGCCAGCAGCTTAGGACTTGGAGGCAAAGCTTTCTTT. This sequence encodes CASSLGLGGKAFF.

This clone was observed a few times. The chain links TRBV12-5 to TRBJ2-5; D may correspond to TRBD1 or TRBD2 (6 bases each). This CDR3 has 14 amino acids. Germline V gene data show CDR1 as LGHNT and CDR2 as FRNRAP. V lost 7 bases to trimming and J lost 9 bases, with 21 bases between them. CDR3 in DNA: TGTGCTAGTGTGCCGTCCGGGGGCCCAGCGGCCCAGTACTTC. This codes for CASVPSGGPAAQYF.

Only a few counts were recorded for this clone. This sequence joins TRBV5-4 and TRBJ1-2; D unclear. The germline V gene has CDR1 SGHNT and CDR2 YYREEE (reference sequence). The CDR3 has 15 residues. V was shortened by 0 bases and J by 7 bases, with 16 bases between the two germline ends. The CDR3 sequence: CASSLVGRSLGGYTF. DNA of the CDR3: TGTGCCAGCAGCTTGGTCGGCAGGAGCTTAGGTGGCTACACCTTC.

The rearrangement joins TRBV30 to TRBJ2-3; 8 positions agree with TRBD1. The CDR3 loop spans 14 amino acids. The germline CDR1 and CDR2 sequences are GTSNPN and SVGIG (reference sequence). Trimming took 0 bases from V and 6 from J; bases not matched to a gene: 5. The CDR3 DNA is TGTGCCTGGAGTGTTCAGGGGGCCCCGGATACGCAGTATTTT. Encoded protein: CAWSVQGAPDTQYF.

The genes are TRBV29-1 and TRBJ1-6; 8 nucleotides agree with TRBD1. Trimming took 6 bases from V and 9 from J; bases not matched to a gene: 7. The CDR3 has 13 amino acids. Germline CDR1 reads SQVTM; CDR2 reads ANQGSEA. CDR3 sequence: CSVWTGYGSPLHF. CDR3 nucleotide sequence: TGCAGCGTATGGACAGGGTACGGTTCACCCCTCCACTTT.

This clone appeared once. The V call is TRBV29-1, the J call TRBJ1-1, with D possibly being TRBD1 (6 bases). V was cut by 6 bases and J by 5 bases, with 13 bases left in between. Germline lookup yields CDR1 SQVTM and CDR2 ANQGSEA. The CDR3 spans 12 residues. The CDR3 bases are TGCAGCGTAGGGGGTCGCGGGACTGAAGCTTTCTTT. Amino acid sequence: CSVGGRGTEAFF.

This clone appeared a few times. The chain uses TRBV4-3 and TRBJ2-7; D call uncertain. This CDR3 comprises 14 residues. V shed 0 bases and J shed 0 bases, with 6 bases lying between them. Germline V gene data show CDR1 as LGHNA and CDR2 as YSLEER. The DNA for the CDR3 is TGCGCCAGCAGCCAAGAGGTTAGCTCCTACGAGCAGTACTTC. Translation: CASSQEVSSYEQYF.

The chain has TRBV30 and TRBJ2-3; possibly TRBD2 for D (6 bases). CDR1 and CDR2 (germline): GTSNPN, SVGIG (reference sequence). This CDR3 region has 13 residues. The V end was cut by 2 bases, the J end by 4 bases, with 10 bases between. The CDR3 sequence: CAWSPGRSDTQYF. CDR3 nucleotide sequence: TGTGCCTGGAGTCCCGGGAGATCAGATACGCAGTATTTT.

This clone has just a few counts. V and J are TRBV14 and TRBJ2-7; TRBD2 might be the D (5 bases). The V gene lost 3 bases and the J gene lost 11 bases, with 11 bases spanning the gap. Germline V lookup: CDR1 SGHDN, CDR2 FVKESK. The CDR3 has 11 amino acids. The CDR3 sequence: CASSHTLAEYF. CDR3 coding DNA: TGTGCCAGCAGCCATACTCTAGCCGAGTACTTC.

This clone was recorded a few times. In the same sample, other DNA sequences code for this CDR3. The chain carries TRBV29-1 and TRBJ2-7; 9 bases are shared with TRBD1. The CDR3 runs 12 residues. Germline V gene data show CDR1 as SQVTM and CDR2 as ANQGSEA. The V and J ends lost 4 bases and 6 bases, in that order; junction bases with no gene match: 4. Written as DNA, the CDR3 is TGCAGCGTTGGGGACAGGGTCGGCGAGCAGTACTTC. It is translated as CSVGDRVGEQYF.

A single count supports this clone. The genes are TRBV30 and TRBJ2-3; a weak D match, TRBD1 (6 bases). Trimming left V 7 bases short and J 6 bases short, with 20 bases between. CDR1 and CDR2 (germline): GTSNPN, SVGIG (reference sequence). The CDR3 covers 14 residues. CDR3 DNA sequence: TGTGCCTCTCAGACGGGACACACAAGGGATACGCAGTATTTT. Translation: CASQTGHTRDTQYF.

The chain employs TRBV28 and TRBJ2-7; D unclear. The V gene's germline CDR1 is MDHEN and CDR2 SYDVKM. V was shortened by 6 bases and J by 2 bases, with 8 bases between the two germline ends. This CDR3 is 12 amino acids long. The CDR3 DNA sequence: TGTGCCAGCAGGCAAGGGCCCTACGAGCAGTACTTC. Translation: CASRQGPYEQYF. The full variable domain, with the rest looked up from reference TRBV28 and TRBJ2-7, is DVKVTQSSRYLVKRTGEKVFLECVQDMDHENMFWYRQDPGLGLRLIYFSYDVKMKEKGDIPEGYSVSREKKERFSLILESASTNQTSMYLCASRQGPYEQYFGPGTRLTVT.

This clone was counted a few times. The chain joins TRBV28 to TRBJ2-7, with 7 bases matching TRBD2. Germline V CDR1 and CDR2: MDHEN, SYDVKM. The junction had 9 bases not matched to a gene; V was cut back by 9 bases and J by 7 bases. CDR3 length: 12 amino acids. CDR3 sequence: CASLGGRREQYF. The DNA of the CDR3 is TGTGCCAGTCTCGGGGGGAGGAGGGAGCAGTACTTC.

The rearrangement joins TRBV9 to TRBJ2-1; maybe TRBD1 (5 bases). CDR3 size: 14 residues. Germline CDR1 SGDLS, CDR2 YYNGEE. The V gene lost 3 bases and the J gene lost 2 bases, with 9 bases spanning the gap. CDR3 residues: CASSGQGPYNEQFF. The CDR3 DNA reads as TGTGCCAGCAGCGGCCAGGGCCCCTACAATGAGCAGTTCTTC.

V gene TRBV5-1 combines with J gene TRBJ1-4; possible D gene TRBD1, 5 bases. The CDR3 covers 15 residues. Germline V gives CDR1 SGHRS, CDR2 YFSETQ. V was cut by 2 bases and J by 8 bases, with 16 bases left in between. CDR3 nucleotide sequence: TGCGCCAGCAGCTTTACCGGGACGGCTCGGGAAAAACTGTTTTTT. Amino acid sequence: CASSFTGTAREKLFF. Combining the CDR3 with reference TRBV5-1 and TRBJ1-4 gives the whole variable domain KAGVTQTPRYLIKTRGQQVTLSCSPISGHRSVSWYQQTPGQGLQFLFEYFSETQRNKGNFPGRFSGRQFSNSRSEMNVSTLELGDSALYLCASSFTGTAREKLFFGSGTQLSVL.

The sample holds a few counts of this clone. The chain joins TRBV28 to TRBJ2-3; 10 bases are a match to TRBD1. Unmatched junction bases numbered 18, after V lost 3 bases and J lost 0 bases. The CDR3 contains 21 residues. Germline-derived CDR1 and CDR2 are MDHEN and SYDVKM. CDR3 sequence (DNA): TGTGCCAGCAGTTTGTGGAGTTGGGGACAGGGGAATTCTACTAGCACAGATACGCAGTATTTT. This sequence encodes CASSLWSWGQGNSTSTDTQYF.

V is TRBV6-1 and J is TRBJ2-3; possibly TRBD1 for D (6 bases). V was pared by 4 bases and J by 3 bases, with 20 bases between. CDR3 length equals 17 residues. Germline V gene data show CDR1 as MNHNS and CDR2 as SASEGT. The CDR3 spells CASSAGQTGLGTDTQYF. CDR3 DNA sequence: TGTGCCAGCAGTGCCGGACAGACCGGCCTGGGGACAGATACGCAGTATTTT.

Worth noting for this clone: The sample contains more than one DNA sequence encoding this CDR3. CDR3 sequence reads: CASSLVAGAGDTQYF. The CDR3 nucleotides read TGTGCCAGCAGCCTAGTAGCGGGAGCGGGAGATACGCAGTATTTT. The V and J genes are TRBV7-2 and TRBJ2-3; 9 bases line up with TRBD2. Germline lookup yields CDR1 SGHTA and CDR2 FQGNSA. V dropped 5 bases and J dropped 5; count of bases not matched to a gene: 8. The length of the CDR3 is 15 residues.